This TCR beta chain is drawn from a study of identical twins. Findings and caveats of the study: Models underpredicted monozygotic twin sharing of out-of-frame TCR alpha. The more abundant beta clonotypes in cord blood had fewer insertions, and memory repertoires did not show this.

Comments on this clonotype: Its specificity is not known.

A universal primer site came from template switching; cDNA carried unique molecular identifiers. From the 5' RACE reads, TCRdb called clonotypes with MiXCR, one entry per CDR3 protein. The sample has about 1.7 million distinct CDR3 sequences, around 33% seen once; the top ten hold less than 0.35%. Sample: cord blood. This sequence was found in a newborn girl in good health.

CDR3 in DNA: TGTGCCAGCAGTGCCGGAATTGGCACCGGGGAGCTGTTTTTT. It encodes CASSAGIGTGELFF. V and J are TRBV2 and TRBJ2-2; no firm D call. Germline V gene data show CDR1 as SNHLY and CDR2 as FYNNEI. V was trimmed by 4 bases and J by 4 bases, leaving 10 bases between them. There are 14 residues in the CDR3. Full variable domain (rest looked up from reference TRBV2 and TRBJ2-2): EPEVTQTPSHQVTQMGQEVILRCVPISNHLYFYWYRQILGQKVEFLVSFYNNEISEKSEIFDDQFSVERPDGSNFTLKIRSTKLEDSAMYFCASSAGIGTGELFFGEGSRLTVL.